This entry features one T cell receptor (beta chain) sequence. The data belong to a study of shared clonotypes between healthy human individuals. Measured with immunoSEQ multiplex PCR; TCRdb has only the in-frame clones, and not every one. The repertoire includes more than 550,000 clones, roughly nine tenths of them detected once, and about 24% sits in the top ten. This CDR3 has 13 residues. Germline trimming cut 3 bases from V and 8 bases from J; bases unmatched to any gene: 1. Germline loops: CDR1 MGHRA, CDR2 YSYEKL. Only CD45RO-negative cells positively selected for CCR7 counted as naive CD8 cells, so terminally differentiated effector memory CD45RA+ cells were excluded.

The sequenced material came from naive CD8+ T cells sorted from blood. The clonotype was recovered from a man aged 30 to 39 in good health. This chain uses TRBV4-1 with TRBJ2-1; 10 bases line up with TRBD2. The CDR3 is CASSQGLAYEQFF. DNA of the CDR3: TGCGCCAGCAGCCAGGGACTAGCGTATGAGCAGTTCTTC.